A selection of T cell receptor beta chains follows, all from one sample in a study of blood T cell repertoires in COVID-19. The table came from immunoSEQ multiplex PCR; TCRdb's copy has only in-frame clones and leaves some out. The top ten clones hold approximately 11% of a sample with around 190,000 clones, roughly 80% of them seen once. The sample taken for sequencing was peripheral blood. These receptors were taken from a woman between 40 and 50 years old with COVID-19, enrolled during active disease. The CDR3 runs from the conserved cysteine through the conserved F or W.

cdr3_length v_call cdr3_aa
13 TRBV10-2 CASREDRVSPLHF
12 TRBV24-1 CATSDPQGKLFF
14 TRBV19 CASTAGEYYNEQFF
12 TRBV10-2 CASSDSRYGYTF
15 TRBV2 CATDRSSGPSDEQFF
15 TRBV6-1 CASSERTRGTDTQYF
16 TRBV4-1 CASSQEGGRKNQPQHF
13 TRBV5-1 CASSLQVRETQYF
13 TRBV30 CAWSVASAGGYTF
15 TRBV28 CASSLRGGGASKLFF
14 TRBV2 CASVITGGGEKLFF
13 TRBV5-5 CASSLERDTSSTF
14 TRBV6-5 CASSLRDTNYGYTF
16 TRBV5-1 CASSLGLADSTDTQYF
13 TRBV30 CAWTFGQDYGYTF
15 TRBV3-1/TRBV3-2 CASSQRGQGKETQYF
16 TRBV11-2 CASSLYPGFREDGQFF
17 TRBV9 CASSVASTGGVQETQYF
14 TRBV30 CAWSTGSGANVLTF
16 TRBV7-9 CASSLSAGTGYNEQFF
15 TRBV3-1/TRBV3-2 CASSRDTGSYNEQFF
16 TRBV5-4 CASSSRTSGNTDTQYF
15 TRBV19 CASSRRGGVQETQYF
16 TRBV5-8 CASTNPGQGFFNEQFF
19 TRBV19 CASSQMSGTSGRGANVLTF
14 TRBV5-1 CASGPGQGKSPLHF
16 TRBV7-8 CASSLGSGQGNEKLFF
15 TRBV3-1/TRBV3-2 CASSQENWGQGKAFF
12 TRBV3-1/TRBV3-2 CASSQDWGAQFF
18 TRBV11-2 CASSLGWGATTNTGELFF
15 TRBV5-1 CASSLGDRVQETQYF
14 TRBV30 CAWSIGQGNNGYTF
15 TRBV18 CASSLKSRGDSPLHF
10 TRBV20-1 CSARDVATFF
15 TRBV13 CASSPRTSGRNEQFF
13 TRBV5-1 CASSPSGAQTQYF
13 TRBV7-9 CASSSQLVTEAFF
15 TRBV5-1 CASSLAQGPQETQYF
17 TRBV5-4 CASSLAPGQGAFDEQYF
12 TRBV3-1/TRBV3-2 CASSNSNQPQHF
13 TRBV6-5 CASSSSMNTEAFF
16 TRBV10-3 CAISEFAGVSTDTQYF
16 TRBV7-2 CASSFDAGAILDEQFF
18 TRBV7-9 CASSSHLGTSGSYNEQFF
15 TRBV10-3 CAIKGQGDLNSPLHF
15 TRBV7-9 CASSLSGGGNNEQFF
13 TRBV20-1 CSASWPENTEAFF
16 TRBV3-1/TRBV3-2 CASSRVQGAGNTEAFF
13 TRBV4-1 CASSQVQDSGAFF
15 TRBV27 CACRGQGQGTDTQYF
13 TRBV30 CAWSGGQPESQHF
13 TRBV11-3 CASSGPGGYEQFF
17 TRBV7-8 CASSLDRNHSGANVLTF
15 TRBV2 CASSPQGTDTGELFF
14 TRBV9 CASSSTGHTDTQYF
16 TRBV28 CASSDLAGAGTDTQYF
17 TRBV9 CASSVESGGSLSPEAFF
16 TRBV4-2 CASSQTEGSGGVAQYF
17 TRBV7-9 CASSQVLAGAQPNTQYF